The present TCR beta chain was sequenced within a study of cytomegalovirus exposure and HLA in healthy donors. About the research overall: The use of the same platform for the 100 to 150 validation repertoires and the 550 to 700 first-cohort repertoires was reported by a later analysis. General study results and limits: TCR beta chains numbering some 150 were designated cytomegalovirus-associated. First-cohort TCR clusters were later found to tend to co-occur in the 120 or so validation repertoires.

The donors were members of the roughly 120-subject validation cohort (separate from the approximately 670-subject first cohort). Sequenced by immunoSEQ multiplex PCR; TCRdb stores in-frame clones only, minus some. The sample lists 200,000 or so clones, more than 75% occurring once. Germline lookup yields CDR1 SNHLY and CDR2 FYNNEI. V shed 6 bases, J shed 6 bases, and the junction held 0 bases outside the gene matches. The CDR3 is made up of 11 amino acids. Details on this clone: What it binds is not known.

J is TRBJ2-7 and V is TRBV2; 9 bases agree with TRBD1. The sequence derives from a young man in good health and CMV-seropositive. Input material: PBMCs. CDR3 in DNA: TGTGCCAGCAGGGGACAGGGCGAGCAGTACTTC. Translated, it gives CASRGQGEQYF.